This is a list of T cell receptor beta chains from one sample in a study of T cells in Graves' hyperthyroidism and ophthalmopathy. From the multiplex PCR reads, TCRdb called clonotypes with MiXCR, one entry per CDR3 protein. The top ten clones hold approximately 30% of a sample with hundreds of thousands of distinct CDR3 sequences, about 25% of them seen once. Source material: blood. These receptors came from a man aged 40-55 years with Graves' hyperthyroidism that later progressed to Graves' ophthalmopathy. Both conserved end residues are part of each CDR3. Each record gives: V gene, CDR3 protein.

>TRBV2
CASTPGYEQYF
>TRBV6-2/TRBV6-3
CASSYSSRDRRGYEQYF
>TRBV6-1
CASIDPTGTRSIYF
>TRBV13
CASSRPSVETQYF
>TRBV29-1
CSVATGGNDEQYF
>TRBV3-1
CASSQGIPGLAGPGELFF
>TRBV20-1
CSARSTGDGYTF
>TRBV7-8
CASSPRVASGNTGELFF
>TRBV30
CAWSTGQSSYEQYF
>TRBV20-1
CSLGPTSSYEQYF
>TRBV7-9
CASSSPTLGSYEQYF
>TRBV6-5
CASSYGSASYEQYF
>TRBV25-1
CASSVHGGNTIYF
>TRBV12-3/TRBV12-4
CASSLLEGNTEAFF
>TRBV15
CATGRRDRGRSYGYTF
>TRBV11-2
CASSLVAGGSGNTIYF
>TRBV12-3/TRBV12-4
CASSLRDSVNQPQHF
>TRBV12-3/TRBV12-4
CASRRGTGEYSNQPQHF
>TRBV18
CASSPPTSQETQYF
>TRBV5-1
CASGSNTGPPYEQYF
>TRBV11-2
CASSLERFLSNQPQHF
>TRBV5-1
CASSLVASGANVLTF
>TRBV9
CASSVLGGAGPYEQYF
>TRBV28
CASSLSRRSGNTIYF
>TRBV28
CASRWQGNQPQHF
>TRBV14
CASSQEDRGYLNTEAFF
>TRBV2
CASTWGGVGGEAFF
>TRBV5-1
CASSLSTLNTEAFF
>TRBV18
CASSPMAASDGYTF
>TRBV12-3/TRBV12-4
CASSFSGVAGEQYF
>TRBV9
CASSVTSRRDYGYTF
>TRBV29-1
CSVRYRRTEAFF
>TRBV3-1
CASSQELARGNTIYF
>TRBV2
CASTRGGNTEAFF
>TRBV28
CASSSGQGRGYTF
>TRBV19
CASSEAGVNTEAFF
>TRBV20-1
CSARPLAGGGKDKNIQYF
>TRBV11-1
CASSLVPPVDGNTEAFF
>TRBV29-1
CSVALGQLAHPYEQYF
>TRBV20-1
CSARASGRSGELFF
>TRBV29-1
CSVDGGTSYEQYF
>TRBV19
CASKTRPGQNYGYTF
>TRBV10-3
CAVSKDRDQETQYF
>TRBV6-1
CASKGWAYPDHYF
>TRBV15
CATSEDRGRTGELFF
>TRBV3-1
CASSPGLAGSRGQETQYF
>TRBV30
CAWSPSSYEQYF
>TRBV12-3/TRBV12-4
CASSGQGISPLHF
>TRBV6-2/TRBV6-3
CASSTHYGYTF
>TRBV27
CASRAGTGGSNTEAFF
>TRBV2
CASTRQGGETQYF